Included here is one T cell receptor beta chain sequence, with context. In this sample, this clonotype turned up many times. The antigen it binds to is not known. One base away there is no much larger clone; base qualities are not given. Stable Graves' hyperthyroidism was defined as the absence of progression to ophthalmopathy over 18 months of follow-up. The hyperthyroidism patients were between 18 and 65 years old and newly diagnosed, with a disease duration of less than 2 months. Exclusion was applied to patients with uncontrolled infections, other autoimmune diseases, pregnancy or lactation. Diagnoses relied on clinical symptoms, serum thyroxine and TRAb, thyroid ultrasound and orbital computed tomography. Ficoll-Paque density gradient centrifugation was used to isolate PBMCs from 9.5 to 10 ml of fresh peripheral blood. Total RNA was extracted with Trizol reagent, and quality was checked on an Agilent 2100 Bioanalyzer.

The TCR beta CDR3 regions were amplified from the RNA transcripts. A first-round RT-PCR of the TCR CDR3 used the HTBI primer set with the Qiagen OneStep RT-PCR kit. Libraries were constructed in a second round of multiplex PCR, after which size selection and purification were carried out. The libraries were sequenced on an Illumina HiSeq2000 using paired-end 100 bp reads. The original methods were these. SOAPnuke was used to process the raw data, with reads discarded if the reads contained adapters or uncalled bases, had a mean Phred below 15, or lacked an exact constant-primer or identifier match. COPE v1.2.5 was used to merge the high-quality paired reads, and each unique nucleotide sequence was defined as a clonotype. Clonotypes were aligned to IMGT TRBV, TRBD and TRBJ reference segments using MiTCR v1.1. The analysis included only V-J combinations with a frequency above 0.0001, which together covered 99% to 99.2% of the repertoires. A TCS score was defined as the ratio of F50 (clonal expansion) to E x V (chaos), with BLOSUM62-based TCRdist applied between CDR3 peptides within each V-J. Welch's t-statistics and random forest reduced 514 V-J features to 13, which were used in a naive Bayes classifier (R e1071). In TCRdb, the public reads were trimmed at Q25 with fastp and aligned with MiXCR, with productive beta chains retained. A single entry per CDR3 protein holds the most common genes and DNA from its merged rows. TCRdb's processing, not the study's, gives the V and J calls here. This sample comprises around 690,000 distinct CDR3 sequences, 17% of them detected only once. Roughly 15% of the sample is taken by the ten largest.

This record belongs to a study of T cells in Graves' hyperthyroidism and ophthalmopathy (dated by TCRdb to between 2018 and 2021). In the study overall: Peripheral blood samples were taken at initial diagnosis, before any treatment was given. TCR V-J signatures able to tell the groups apart were searched for in a discovery cohort of around 95 patients, of whom 43 had Graves' ophthalmopathy and under 65 had stable Graves' hyperthyroidism. The 95 to 100 discovery patients were randomly divided into training and test sets at a 7:3 ratio. Once sampling was done, hyperthyroidism patients were given methimazole at a starting dose of 30 mg daily, whereas ophthalmopathy patients were given high-dose intravenous methylprednisolone. Whether ophthalmopathy could be predicted prospectively was tested in an independent validation cohort made up of about 20 hyperthyroidism patients plus 17 patients who later progressed to ophthalmopathy. The paper reports TCR Vbeta CDR3 sequencing of roughly 140 peripheral blood samples: around 41 ophthalmopathy, under 80 hyperthyroidism and 17 progressor patients. The study also compared thyroid tissue and blood T-cell repertoires from about six Graves' hyperthyroidism patients. What the work shows at the level of the full study, not this receptor alone: Most expanded thyroid clonotypes (frequency above 0.001) were also detected in blood, a finding suggesting that blood repertoires may reflect thyroid immune responses. Sample size was not statistically predetermined, and investigators were not blinded to group allocation. A 13 V-J signature model separated ophthalmopathy from stable hyperthyroidism, with around 91% sensitivity and approximately 81% specificity in cross-validation and 80%/75% in testing. In validation, progression to ophthalmopathy was predicted by the model with 55% to 71% sensitivity and just over 72% specificity, a median of about 6.4 months before onset.

The sequencing sample was made of blood. This clonotype was sampled from a man aged 45 to 65 with Graves' hyperthyroidism.

CDR3 protein: CASSFISLHGGETQYF. The nucleotide sequence reads as follows: TGCGCCAGCAGCTTTATCTCCTTACACGGGGGAGAGACCCAGTACTTC. The chain uses TRBV5-1 and TRBJ2-5; TRBD2 might be the D gene, on 6 matching bases. From the germline V gene, CDR1 is SGHRS and CDR2 is YFSETQ. The V end loses 2 bases and the J end loses 4 bases, and a stretch of 18 bases separates them. The CDR3 starts with the cysteine, ends with the phenylalanine, and has 16 residues. CDR3 DNA is the only sequence kept; it has 48 bases, read in frame from the first base.